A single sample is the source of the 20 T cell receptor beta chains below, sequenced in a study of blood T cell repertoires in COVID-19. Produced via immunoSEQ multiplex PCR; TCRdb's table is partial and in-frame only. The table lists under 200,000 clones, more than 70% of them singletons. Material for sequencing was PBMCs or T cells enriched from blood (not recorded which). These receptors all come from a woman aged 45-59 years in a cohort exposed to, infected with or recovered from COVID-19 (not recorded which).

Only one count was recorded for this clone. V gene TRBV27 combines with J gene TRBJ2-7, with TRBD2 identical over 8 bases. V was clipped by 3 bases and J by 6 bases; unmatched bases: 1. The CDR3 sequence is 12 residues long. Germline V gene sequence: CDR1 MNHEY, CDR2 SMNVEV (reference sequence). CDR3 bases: TGTGCCAGCAGTTTGCGGGGGGTCGAGCAGTACTTC. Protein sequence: CASSLRGVEQYF.

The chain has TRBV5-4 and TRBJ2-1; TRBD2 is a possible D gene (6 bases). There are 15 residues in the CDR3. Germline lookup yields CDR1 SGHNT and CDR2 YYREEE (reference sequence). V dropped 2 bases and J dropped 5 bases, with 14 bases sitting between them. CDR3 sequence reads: CASSLERALNNEQFF. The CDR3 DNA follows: TGTGCCAGCAGCTTAGAGCGGGCGCTAAACAATGAGCAGTTCTTC.

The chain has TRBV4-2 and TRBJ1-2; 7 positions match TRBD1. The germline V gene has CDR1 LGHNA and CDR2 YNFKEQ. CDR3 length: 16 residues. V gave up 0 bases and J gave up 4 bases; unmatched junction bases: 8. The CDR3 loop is CASSQDVGGEGYGYTF. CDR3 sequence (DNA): TGTGCCAGCAGCCAAGATGTAGGGGGCGAAGGCTATGGCTACACCTTC.

CDR3 amino acids: CSVAADNTDTQYF. CDR3 in DNA: TGCAGCGTTGCAGCGGATAACACAGATACGCAGTATTTT. V is TRBV29-1 and J is TRBJ2-3; TRBD2 might be the D (5 bases). There are 13 residues in the CDR3. V lost 4 bases and J lost 2, with 10 bases in between. CDR1 is SQVTM, CDR2 ANQGSEA, per germline.

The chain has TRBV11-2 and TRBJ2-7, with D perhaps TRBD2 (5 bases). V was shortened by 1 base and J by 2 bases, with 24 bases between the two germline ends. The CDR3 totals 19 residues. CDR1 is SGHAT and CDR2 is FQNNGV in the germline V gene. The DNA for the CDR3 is TGTGCCAGCAGCTTAGTTTTGGGGTCAGGATCAGCGGCAACCTACGAGCAGTACTTC. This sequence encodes CASSLVLGSGSAATYEQYF.

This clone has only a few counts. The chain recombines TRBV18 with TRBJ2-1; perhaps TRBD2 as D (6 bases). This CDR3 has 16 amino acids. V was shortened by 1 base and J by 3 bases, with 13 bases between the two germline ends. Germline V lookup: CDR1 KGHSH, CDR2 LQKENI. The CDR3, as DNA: TGTGCCAGCTCACCACGGGACTCTCTCGTCTACAATGAGCAGTTCTTC. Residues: CASSPRDSLVYNEQFF.

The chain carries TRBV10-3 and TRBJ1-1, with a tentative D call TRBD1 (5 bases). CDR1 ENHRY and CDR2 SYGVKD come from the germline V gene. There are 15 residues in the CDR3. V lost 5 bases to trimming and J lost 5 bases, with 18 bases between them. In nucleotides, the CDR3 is TGTGCCATCAGTCCTGTGGGGACTCTTGGGACTGAAGCTTTCTTT. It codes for CAISPVGTLGTEAFF.

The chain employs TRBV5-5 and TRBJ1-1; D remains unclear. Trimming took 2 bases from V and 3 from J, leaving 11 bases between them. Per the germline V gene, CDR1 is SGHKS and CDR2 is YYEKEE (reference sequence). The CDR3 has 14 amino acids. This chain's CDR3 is CASSFQVRDTEAFF. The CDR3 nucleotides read TGTGCCAGCAGCTTCCAGGTCCGAGACACTGAAGCTTTCTTT.

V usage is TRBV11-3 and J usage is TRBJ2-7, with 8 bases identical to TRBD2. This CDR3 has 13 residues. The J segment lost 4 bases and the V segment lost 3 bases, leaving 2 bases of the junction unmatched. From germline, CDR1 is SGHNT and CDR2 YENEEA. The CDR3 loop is CASSFREGYEQYF. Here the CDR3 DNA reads TGTGCCAGCAGCTTCCGGGAGGGGTACGAGCAGTACTTC.

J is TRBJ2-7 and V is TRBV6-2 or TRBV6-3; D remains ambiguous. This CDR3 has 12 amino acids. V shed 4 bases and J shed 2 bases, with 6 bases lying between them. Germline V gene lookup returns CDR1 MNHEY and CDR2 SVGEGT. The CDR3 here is CASSSRAYEQYF. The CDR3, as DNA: TGTGCCAGCAGTTCTAGAGCCTACGAGCAGTACTTC.

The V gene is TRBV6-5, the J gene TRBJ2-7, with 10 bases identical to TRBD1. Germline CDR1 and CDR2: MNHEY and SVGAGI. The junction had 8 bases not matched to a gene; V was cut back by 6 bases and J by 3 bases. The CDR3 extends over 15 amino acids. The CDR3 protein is CASSYGTGDFYEQYF. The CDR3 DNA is TGTGCCAGCAGCTACGGGACAGGGGACTTCTACGAGCAGTACTTC.

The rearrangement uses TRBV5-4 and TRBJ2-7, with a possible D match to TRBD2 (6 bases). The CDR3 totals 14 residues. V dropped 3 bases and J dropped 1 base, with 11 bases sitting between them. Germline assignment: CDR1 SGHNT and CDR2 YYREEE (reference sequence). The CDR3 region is CASSSPAGSYEQYF. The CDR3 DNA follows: TGTGCCAGCAGCTCCCCGGCGGGATCCTACGAGCAGTACTTC.

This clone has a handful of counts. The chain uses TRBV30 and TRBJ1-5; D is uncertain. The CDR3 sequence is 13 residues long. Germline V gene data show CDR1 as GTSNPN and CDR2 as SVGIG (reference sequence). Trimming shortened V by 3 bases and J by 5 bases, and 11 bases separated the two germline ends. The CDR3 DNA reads TGTGCCTGGAGCCCGCAGGTAGATCAGCCCCAGCATTTT. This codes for CAWSPQVDQPQHF.

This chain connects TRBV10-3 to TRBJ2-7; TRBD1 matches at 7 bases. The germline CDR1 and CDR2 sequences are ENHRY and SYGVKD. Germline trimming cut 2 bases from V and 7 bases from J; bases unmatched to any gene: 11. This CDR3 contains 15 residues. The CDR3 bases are TGTGCCATCAGTGAGACCGGGGACAGCTTGGGGGAGCAGTACTTC. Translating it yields CAISETGDSLGEQYF.

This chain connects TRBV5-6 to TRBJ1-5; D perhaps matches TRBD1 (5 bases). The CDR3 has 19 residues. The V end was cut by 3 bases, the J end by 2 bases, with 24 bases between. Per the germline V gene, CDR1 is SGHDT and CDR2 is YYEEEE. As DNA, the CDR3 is TGTGCCAGCAGCTCCTACCATACAAGGACATGGAAAGGCAATCAGCCCCAGCATTTT. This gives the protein CASSSYHTRTWKGNQPQHF.

The CDR3 region is CASSLAPGVSDTQYF. In DNA, the CDR3 is TGTGCCAGCAGCCTCGCACCAGGGGTCTCAGATACGCAGTATTTT. The rearrangement links TRBV6-4 to TRBJ2-3; D is perhaps TRBD1 (6 bases). Germline values: CDR1 MRHNA, CDR2 SNTAGT. V shed 6 bases and J shed 4 bases, with 17 bases lying between them. This CDR3 has 15 residues.

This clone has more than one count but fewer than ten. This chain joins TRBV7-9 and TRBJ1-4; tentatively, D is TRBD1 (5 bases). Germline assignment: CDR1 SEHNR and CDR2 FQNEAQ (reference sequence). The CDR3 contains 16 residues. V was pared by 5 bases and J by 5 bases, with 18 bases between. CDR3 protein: CASSAQTQGLNEKLFF. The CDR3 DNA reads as TGTGCCAGCAGCGCACAAACGCAGGGATTGAATGAAAAACTGTTTTTT.

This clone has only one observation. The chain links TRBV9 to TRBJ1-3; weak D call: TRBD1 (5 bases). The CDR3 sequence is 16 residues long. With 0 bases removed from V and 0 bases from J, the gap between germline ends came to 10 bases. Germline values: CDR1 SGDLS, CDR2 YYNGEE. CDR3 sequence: CASSVEDTISGNTIYF. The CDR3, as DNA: TGTGCCAGCAGCGTAGAGGACACCATCTCTGGAAACACCATATATTTT.

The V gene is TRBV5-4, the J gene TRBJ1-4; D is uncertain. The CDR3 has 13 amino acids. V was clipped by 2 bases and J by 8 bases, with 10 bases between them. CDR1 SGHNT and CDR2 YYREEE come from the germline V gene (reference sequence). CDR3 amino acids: CASSLEGREKLFF. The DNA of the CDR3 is TGTGCCAGCAGCTTAGAGGGAAGGGAAAAACTGTTTTTT.

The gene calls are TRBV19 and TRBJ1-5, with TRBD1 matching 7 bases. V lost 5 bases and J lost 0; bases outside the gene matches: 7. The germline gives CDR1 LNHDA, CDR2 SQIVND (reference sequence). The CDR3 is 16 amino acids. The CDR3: CASSDRQGYSNQPQHF. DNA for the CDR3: TGTGCCAGTAGTGATCGACAGGGATATAGCAATCAGCCCCAGCATTTT.